Listed below are T cell receptor beta chains from one sample, sequenced in a study of shared clonotypes between healthy human individuals. Data came from immunoSEQ multiplex PCR; TCRdb stores just in-frame clones and leaves some out. The sample shows 550,000 to 800,000 clones, roughly 88% of them seen only once. Sequenced material: memory CD8+ T cells from PBMCs. The receptors stem from a young man in good health. Some clones in this sample may be carry-over from other donors' samples. Each CDR3 is given with its conserved first and last residue. D genes are given only for firm matches. A row's size may be missing; if present it is once, few, many or a size class.

J: TRBJ1-4; size: NA; V: TRBV7-8; D: NA; CDR3: CASSPTHRKPTNEKLFF; DNA: TGTGCCAGCAGCCCCACCCACAGGAAGCCAACTAATGAAAAACTGTTTTTT
J: TRBJ2-1; size: once; V: TRBV4-3; D: TRBD2; CDR3: CASSRIAGGFNEQFF; DNA: TGCGCCAGCAGCCGAATAGCGGGAGGCTTCAATGAGCAGTTCTTC
J: TRBJ2-5; size: NA; V: TRBV7-3; D: TRBD2; CDR3: CASSLSSGRATEETQYF; DNA: TGTGCCAGCAGCTTATCCAGCGGGAGGGCAACAGAAGAGACCCAGTACTTC
J: TRBJ2-1; size: NA; V: TRBV13; D: NA; CDR3: CASSWGRSYNEQFF; DNA: TGTGCCAGCAGTTGGGGTCGCTCCTACAATGAGCAGTTCTTC
J: TRBJ2-5; size: NA; V: TRBV2; D: NA; CDR3: CASSEWGETQYF; DNA: TGTGCCAGCAGTGAATGGGGGGAGACCCAGTACTTC
J: TRBJ2-1; size: NA; V: TRBV18; D: NA; CDR3: CASSPLDGRSYNEQFF; DNA: TGTGCCAGCTCACCTTTGGATGGGAGGTCCTACAATGAGCAGTTCTTC
J: TRBJ2-4; size: NA; V: TRBV7-9; D: NA; CDR3: CASSPFRGLENIQYF; DNA: TGTGCCAGCAGCCCTTTTCGGGGGCTCGAAAACATTCAGTACTTC
J: TRBJ2-1; size: NA; V: TRBV27; D: NA; CDR3: CASSLSSAWNNEQFF; DNA: TGTGCCAGCAGTTTATCATCAGCGTGGAACAATGAGCAGTTCTTC
J: TRBJ2-2; size: NA; V: TRBV7-8; D: NA; CDR3: CASSRTSLSNTGELFF; DNA: TGTGCCAGCAGCCGCACTAGCTTGTCGAACACCGGGGAGCTGTTTTTT
J: TRBJ2-4; size: NA; V: TRBV28; D: NA; CDR3: CASRPSPKENIQYF; DNA: TGTGCCAGCAGACCTAGCCCCAAGGAAAACATTCAGTACTTC
J: TRBJ2-1; size: NA; V: TRBV27; D: NA; CDR3: CASSLTRDPRHFF; DNA: TGTGCCAGCAGTTTGACCCGGGACCCCCGGCATTTCTTC
J: TRBJ2-1; size: NA; V: TRBV2; D: NA; CDR3: CASSESRPPSNEQFF; DNA: TGTGCCAGCAGTGAAAGTAGGCCTCCCTCCAATGAGCAGTTCTTC
J: TRBJ1-2; size: NA; V: TRBV7-8; D: NA; CDR3: CASSLNGLSGYTF; DNA: TGTGCCAGCAGCTTAAATGGGTTAAGTGGCTACACCTTC
J: TRBJ2-6; size: once; V: TRBV19; D: NA; CDR3: CASNGRPPGLRVSGANVLTF; DNA: TGTGCCAGTAACGGCCGGCCCCCGGGACTGCGAGTCTCTGGGGCCAACGTCCTGACTTTC
J: TRBJ1-5; size: NA; V: TRBV10-2; D: NA; CDR3: CASRDGNQPQHF; DNA: TGCGCCAGCAGGGACGGGAATCAGCCCCAGCATTTT
J: TRBJ2-3; size: NA; V: TRBV7-8; D: NA; CDR3: CASSLVSAEFTDTQYF; DNA: TGTGCCAGCAGCTTAGTAAGTGCGGAGTTCACAGATACGCAGTATTTT
J: TRBJ1-6; size: NA; V: TRBV19; D: NA; CDR3: CASRLNNSPLHF; DNA: TGTGCCAGCAGGCTGAATAATTCACCCCTCCACTTT
J: TRBJ2-3; size: NA; V: TRBV4-2; D: NA; CDR3: CASSEGYSDTQYF; DNA: TGTGCCAGCAGCGAGGGGTACTCAGATACGCAGTATTTT
J: TRBJ2-7; size: NA; V: TRBV6-5; D: TRBD1; CDR3: CASSYLDRGPYEQYF; DNA: TGTGCCAGCAGTTACCTAGACAGGGGGCCCTACGAGCAGTACTTC
J: TRBJ2-3; size: NA; V: TRBV29-1; D: NA; CDR3: CSVPDQSPTDTQYF; DNA: TGCAGCGTCCCCGACCAGTCCCCGACAGATACGCAGTATTTT
J: TRBJ2-1; size: NA; V: TRBV4-3; D: NA; CDR3: CASSQAGRLNNEQFF; DNA: TGCGCCAGCAGCCAGGCCGGGCGCCTTAACAATGAGCAGTTCTTC
J: TRBJ2-3; size: NA; V: TRBV5-1; D: TRBD2; CDR3: CASSLLGLAGDRDTQYF; DNA: TGCGCCAGCAGCTTGCTGGGGCTAGCGGGAGATCGAGATACGCAGTATTTT
J: TRBJ1-3; size: NA; V: TRBV5-1; D: TRBD1; CDR3: CASRNDRGPGNTIYF; DNA: TGCGCCAGCAGAAACGACAGGGGGCCTGGAAACACCATATATTTT
J: TRBJ2-7; size: NA; V: TRBV28; D: TRBD1; CDR3: CASRSGGETYEQYF; DNA: TGTGCCAGCAGGTCAGGGGGCGAGACCTACGAGCAGTACTTC
J: TRBJ2-1; size: NA; V: TRBV9; D: NA; CDR3: CASSVGRNEQFF; DNA: TGTGCCAGCAGCGTCGGGCGCAATGAGCAGTTCTTC
J: TRBJ2-2; size: few; V: TRBV9; D: TRBD2; CDR3: CASSGTLAGLTGELFF; DNA: TGTGCCAGCAGCGGGACACTAGCGGGCCTGACTGGGGAGCTGTTTTTT
J: TRBJ2-1; size: few; V: TRBV6-6; D: TRBD1; CDR3: CASSYGGDRSNEQFF; DNA: TGTGCCAGCAGTTACGGCGGGGACAGGAGCAATGAGCAGTTCTTC
J: TRBJ2-7; size: NA; V: TRBV5-8; D: NA; CDR3: CASSLTGSYEQYF; DNA: TGTGCCAGCAGCTTGACGGGTTCCTACGAGCAGTACTTC
J: TRBJ2-7; size: NA; V: TRBV29-1; D: TRBD1; CDR3: CSVESRDRGHEQYF; DNA: TGCAGCGTTGAAAGTCGGGACAGGGGTCACGAGCAGTACTTC
J: TRBJ1-2; size: NA; V: TRBV19; D: NA; CDR3: CASSPDGDGYTF; DNA: TGTGCCAGTAGCCCGGACGGAGATGGCTACACCTTC
J: TRBJ1-1; size: NA; V: TRBV15; D: NA; CDR3: CATWGGRRNTEAFF; DNA: TGTGCCACCTGGGGGGGGCGGCGGAACACTGAAGCTTTCTTT
J: TRBJ2-2; size: NA; V: TRBV11-3; D: NA; CDR3: CASSPRWSDNTGELFF; DNA: TGTGCCAGCAGCCCTAGGTGGTCAGATAACACCGGGGAGCTGTTTTTT
J: TRBJ1-1; size: NA; V: TRBV11-2; D: NA; CDR3: CASSLGLNTEAFF; DNA: TGTGCCAGCAGCTTGGGTCTGAACACTGAAGCTTTCTTT
J: TRBJ1-1; size: once; V: TRBV7-3; D: NA; CDR3: CASSLLRGEGGGTEAFF; DNA: TGTGCCAGCAGCTTATTGAGAGGGGAGGGTGGAGGGACTGAAGCTTTCTTT
J: TRBJ2-5; size: NA; V: TRBV30; D: TRBD1; CDR3: CAWRRTGWETQYF; DNA: TGTGCCTGGCGACGGACAGGGTGGGAGACCCAGTACTTC
J: TRBJ2-1; size: NA; V: TRBV29-1; D: NA; CDR3: CSVPPTSYSYYNEQFF; DNA: TGCAGCGTTCCCCCCACTAGTTACTCCTATTACAATGAGCAGTTCTTC
J: TRBJ2-5; size: NA; V: TRBV4-3; D: NA; CDR3: CASYQILNLPRGQETQYF; DNA: TGCGCCAGCTACCAAATCCTAAATCTCCCCAGAGGCCAAGAGACCCAGTACTTC
J: TRBJ2-7; size: NA; V: TRBV19; D: TRBD1; CDR3: CASTTDRGYEQYF; DNA: TGTGCCAGTACCACCGACAGGGGGTACGAGCAGTACTTC
J: TRBJ2-1; size: NA; V: TRBV6-1; D: NA; CDR3: CASSEREGASYNEQFF; DNA: TGTGCCAGCAGTGAGAGGGAGGGGGCAAGCTACAATGAGCAGTTCTTC
J: TRBJ2-5; size: NA; V: TRBV14; D: TRBD2; CDR3: CASNSWASGEETQYF; DNA: TGTGCCAGCAACTCCTGGGCTAGCGGAGAAGAGACCCAGTACTTC
J: TRBJ1-4; size: NA; V: TRBV7-9; D: NA; CDR3: CASSFPGQGSEKLFF; DNA: TGTGCCAGCAGCTTTCCTGGGCAGGGATCCGAAAAACTGTTTTTT
J: TRBJ1-1; size: NA; V: TRBV6-5; D: NA; CDR3: CASSYSRVRTEAFF; DNA: TGTGCCAGCAGTTACAGCAGGGTCAGAACTGAAGCTTTCTTT
J: TRBJ1-1; size: NA; V: TRBV19; D: TRBD1; CDR3: CASSNRGLTEAFF; DNA: TGTGCCAGTAGTAACAGGGGGTTGACTGAAGCTTTCTTT
J: TRBJ2-2; size: few; V: TRBV4-1; D: NA; CDR3: CASSLRDTSSTGELFF; DNA: TGCGCCAGCAGCCTCCGGGACACAAGCTCCACCGGGGAGCTGTTTTTT
J: TRBJ1-3; size: NA; V: TRBV27; D: NA; CDR3: CASHSLGTIYF; DNA: TGTGCCAGCCACTCCCTGGGCACCATATATTTT
J: TRBJ1-1; size: few; V: TRBV9; D: NA; CDR3: CASSVMGPMNTEAFF; DNA: TGTGCCAGCAGCGTTATGGGTCCGATGAACACTGAAGCTTTCTTT
J: TRBJ1-2; size: NA; V: TRBV27; D: NA; CDR3: CASSWMGGTNYGYTF; DNA: TGTGCCAGCAGCTGGATGGGCGGTACTAACTATGGCTACACCTTC
J: TRBJ1-5; size: NA; V: TRBV14; D: NA; CDR3: CASSQDGDQPQHF; DNA: TGTGCCAGCAGCCAAGACGGTGATCAGCCCCAGCATTTT
J: TRBJ1-2; size: NA; V: TRBV18; D: TRBD1; CDR3: CASSPAVGQGLNYGYTF; DNA: TGTGCCAGCTCACCCGCGGTCGGACAGGGTTTGAACTATGGCTACACCTTC
J: TRBJ2-1; size: NA; V: TRBV9; D: TRBD2; CDR3: CASSPRLAGAVNEQFF; DNA: TGTGCCAGCAGCCCCCGACTAGCGGGAGCGGTTAATGAGCAGTTCTTC
J: TRBJ2-3; size: NA; V: TRBV4-1; D: NA; CDR3: CASSQAPMSTDTQYF; DNA: TGCGCCAGCAGCCAAGCCCCGATGAGCACAGATACGCAGTATTTT
J: TRBJ1-2; size: NA; V: TRBV13; D: NA; CDR3: CASSLEAGRSGYTF; DNA: TGTGCCAGCAGCTTAGAGGCGGGGCGAAGTGGCTACACCTTC
J: TRBJ1-1; size: NA; V: TRBV7-3; D: NA; CDR3: CASSSGRAEAFF; DNA: TGTGCCAGCAGCTCAGGCCGGGCTGAAGCTTTCTTT
J: TRBJ2-7; size: NA; V: TRBV7-8; D: TRBD1; CDR3: CASSPRGRDEQYF; DNA: TGTGCCAGCAGCCCCAGGGGGCGCGACGAGCAGTACTTC
J: TRBJ1-4; size: few; V: TRBV9; D: NA; CDR3: CASSGGTSSLNEKLFF; DNA: TGTGCCAGCAGCGGCGGTACGAGTTCGTTAAATGAAAAACTGTTTTTT